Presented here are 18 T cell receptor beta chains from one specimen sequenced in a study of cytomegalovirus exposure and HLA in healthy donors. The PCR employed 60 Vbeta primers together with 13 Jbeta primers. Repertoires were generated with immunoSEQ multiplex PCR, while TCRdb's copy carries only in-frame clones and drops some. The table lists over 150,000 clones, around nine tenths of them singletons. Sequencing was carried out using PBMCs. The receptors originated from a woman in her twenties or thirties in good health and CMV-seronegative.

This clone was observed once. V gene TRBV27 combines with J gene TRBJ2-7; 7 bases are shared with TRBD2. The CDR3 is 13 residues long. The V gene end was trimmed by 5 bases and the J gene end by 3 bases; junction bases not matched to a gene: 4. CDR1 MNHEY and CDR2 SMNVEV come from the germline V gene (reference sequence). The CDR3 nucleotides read TGTGCCAGCAGTGCCAGGGAGGGCTACGAGCAGTACTTC. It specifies CASSAREGYEQYF.

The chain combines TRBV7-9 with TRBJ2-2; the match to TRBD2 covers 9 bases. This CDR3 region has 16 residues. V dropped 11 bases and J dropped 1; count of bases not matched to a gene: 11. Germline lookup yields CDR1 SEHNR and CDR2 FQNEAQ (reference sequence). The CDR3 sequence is CAYPWRGGENTGELFF. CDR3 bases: TGTGCCTACCCCTGGCGGGGGGGTGAGAACACCGGGGAGCTGTTTTTT.

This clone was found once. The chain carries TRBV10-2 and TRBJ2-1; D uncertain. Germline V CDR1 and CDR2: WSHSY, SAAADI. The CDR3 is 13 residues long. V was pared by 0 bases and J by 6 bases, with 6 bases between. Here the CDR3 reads CASSESSSNEQFF. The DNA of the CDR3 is TGCGCCAGCAGTGAGTCGAGTAGCAATGAGCAGTTCTTC.

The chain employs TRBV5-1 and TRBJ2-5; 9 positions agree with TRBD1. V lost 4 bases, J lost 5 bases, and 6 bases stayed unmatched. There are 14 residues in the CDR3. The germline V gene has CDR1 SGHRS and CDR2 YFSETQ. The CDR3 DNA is TGCGCCAGCAGCGACCCGGGGACAGGGGAGACCCAGTACTTC. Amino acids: CASSDPGTGETQYF.

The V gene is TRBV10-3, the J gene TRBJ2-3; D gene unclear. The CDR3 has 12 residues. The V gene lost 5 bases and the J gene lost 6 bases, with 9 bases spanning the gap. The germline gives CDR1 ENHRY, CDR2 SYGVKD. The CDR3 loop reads CAISPTQDTQYF. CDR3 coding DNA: TGTGCCATCAGTCCCACCCAGGATACGCAGTATTTT.

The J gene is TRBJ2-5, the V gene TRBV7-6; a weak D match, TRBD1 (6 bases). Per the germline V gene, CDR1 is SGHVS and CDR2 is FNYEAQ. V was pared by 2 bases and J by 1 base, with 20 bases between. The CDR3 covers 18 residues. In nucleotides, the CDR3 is TGTGCCAGCAGCTTAACCGCTTTAACAGGACAGTTCCAAGAGACCCAGTACTTC. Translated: CASSLTALTGQFQETQYF.

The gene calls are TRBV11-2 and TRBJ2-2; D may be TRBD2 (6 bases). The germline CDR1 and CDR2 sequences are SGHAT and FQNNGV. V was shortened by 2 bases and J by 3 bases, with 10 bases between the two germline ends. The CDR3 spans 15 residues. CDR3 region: CASSLLAIDTGELFF. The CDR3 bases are TGTGCCAGCAGCTTACTAGCGATCGACACCGGGGAGCTGTTTTTT.

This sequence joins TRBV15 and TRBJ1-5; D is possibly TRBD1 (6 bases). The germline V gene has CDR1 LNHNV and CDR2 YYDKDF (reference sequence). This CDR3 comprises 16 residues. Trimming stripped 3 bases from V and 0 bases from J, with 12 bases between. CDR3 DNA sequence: TGTGCCACCAGCAGGGGGGAGGGGGGTAGCAATCAGCCCCAGCATTTT. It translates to CATSRGEGGSNQPQHF.

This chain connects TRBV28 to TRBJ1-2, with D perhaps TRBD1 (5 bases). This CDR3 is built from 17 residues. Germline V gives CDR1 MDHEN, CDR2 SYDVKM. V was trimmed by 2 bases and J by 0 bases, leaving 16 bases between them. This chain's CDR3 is CASSLAVLQVTNYGYTF. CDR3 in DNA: TGTGCCAGCAGTTTAGCCGTCCTACAGGTCACTAACTATGGCTACACCTTC.

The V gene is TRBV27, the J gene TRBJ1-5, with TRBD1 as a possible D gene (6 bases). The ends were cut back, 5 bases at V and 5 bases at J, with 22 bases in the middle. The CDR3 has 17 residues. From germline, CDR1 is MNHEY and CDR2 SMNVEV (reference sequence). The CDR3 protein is CASSPNPGTGFHQPQHF. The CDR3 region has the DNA TGTGCCAGCAGTCCAAACCCCGGTACAGGGTTCCATCAGCCCCAGCATTTT.

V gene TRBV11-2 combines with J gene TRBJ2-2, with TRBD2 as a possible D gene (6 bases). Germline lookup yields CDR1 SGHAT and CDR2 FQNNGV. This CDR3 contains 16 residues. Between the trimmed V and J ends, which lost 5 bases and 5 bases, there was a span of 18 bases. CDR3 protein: CASSPPGGGWTGELFF. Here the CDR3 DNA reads TGTGCCAGCAGCCCGCCCGGGGGAGGTTGGACCGGGGAGCTGTTTTTT.

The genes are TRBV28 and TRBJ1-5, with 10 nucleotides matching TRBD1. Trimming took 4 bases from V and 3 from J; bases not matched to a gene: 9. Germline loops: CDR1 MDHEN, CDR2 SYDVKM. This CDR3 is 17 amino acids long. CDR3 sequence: CASSSREGQGNNQPQHF. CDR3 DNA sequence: TGTGCCAGCAGTTCCCGAGAGGGACAGGGGAACAATCAGCCCCAGCATTTT.

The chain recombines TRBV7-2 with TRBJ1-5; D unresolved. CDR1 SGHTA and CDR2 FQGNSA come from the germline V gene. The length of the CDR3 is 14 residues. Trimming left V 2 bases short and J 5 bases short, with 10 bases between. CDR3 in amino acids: CASSLSGSDQPQHF. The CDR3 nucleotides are TGTGCCAGCAGCTTATCGGGGTCGGATCAGCCCCAGCATTTT. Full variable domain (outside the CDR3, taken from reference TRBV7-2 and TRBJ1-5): GAGVSQSPSNKVTEKGKDVELRCDPISGHTALYWYRQSLGQGLEFLIYFQGNSAPDKSGLPSDRFSAERTGGSVSTLTIQRTQQEDSAVYLCASSLSGSDQPQHFGDGTRLSIL.

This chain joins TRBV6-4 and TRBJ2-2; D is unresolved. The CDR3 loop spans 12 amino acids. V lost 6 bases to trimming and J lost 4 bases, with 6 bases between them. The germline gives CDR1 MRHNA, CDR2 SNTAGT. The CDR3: CASRSGTGELFF. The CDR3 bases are TGTGCCAGCAGATCGGGCACCGGGGAGCTGTTTTTT.

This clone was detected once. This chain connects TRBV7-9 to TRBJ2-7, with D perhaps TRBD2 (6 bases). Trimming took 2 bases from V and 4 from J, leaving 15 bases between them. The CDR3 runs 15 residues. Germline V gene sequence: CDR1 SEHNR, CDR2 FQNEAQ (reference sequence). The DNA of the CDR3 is TGTGCCAGCAGCTTAAGCCGGGGAGGAGGTTACGAGCAGTACTTC. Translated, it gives CASSLSRGGGYEQYF. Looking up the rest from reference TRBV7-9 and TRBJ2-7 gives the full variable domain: DTGVSQNPRHKITKRGQNVTFRCDPISEHNRLYWYRQTLGQGPEFLTYFQNEAQLEKSRLLSDRFSAERPKGSFSTLEIQRTEQGDSAMYLCASSLSRGGGYEQYFGPGTRLTVT.

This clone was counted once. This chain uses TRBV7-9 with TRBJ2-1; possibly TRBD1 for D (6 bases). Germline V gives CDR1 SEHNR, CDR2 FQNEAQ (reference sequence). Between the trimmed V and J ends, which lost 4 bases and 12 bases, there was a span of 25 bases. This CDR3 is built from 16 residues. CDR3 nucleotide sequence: TGTGCCAGCAGCTATACCAGAGGGAATGGGACAATGGGGCAGTTCTTC. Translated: CASSYTRGNGTMGQFF.

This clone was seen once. CDR3 nucleotide sequence: TGCGCCAGCAGCCCCGCGGGTGGTGGCATCCAGTACTTC. Its protein is CASSPAGGGIQYF. This chain uses TRBV5-1 with TRBJ2-4, with D perhaps matching TRBD2 (5 bases). V was cut by 4 bases and J by 13 bases, with 18 bases left in between. The CDR3 sequence is 13 residues long. Germline CDR1 SGHRS, CDR2 YFSETQ. Variable domain in full (rest from reference TRBV5-1 and TRBJ2-4): KAGVTQTPRYLIKTRGQQVTLSCSPISGHRSVSWYQQTPGQGLQFLFEYFSETQRNKGNFPGRFSGRQFSNSRSEMNVSTLELGDSALYLCASSPAGGGIQYFGAGTRLSVL.

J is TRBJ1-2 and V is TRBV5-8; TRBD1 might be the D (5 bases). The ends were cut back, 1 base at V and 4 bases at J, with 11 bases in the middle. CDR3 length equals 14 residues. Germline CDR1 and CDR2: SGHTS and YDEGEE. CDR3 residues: CASSLRGQIYGYTF. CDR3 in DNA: TGTGCCAGCAGCTTGAGGGGTCAGATCTATGGCTACACCTTC.